Listed below are T cell receptor beta chains from one sample, sequenced in a study of shared clonotypes between healthy human individuals. TCRdb keeps only in-frame clones here, not all; method: immunoSEQ multiplex PCR. Of about 2.4 million clones listed, around nine tenths are singletons. Sequencing was carried out using naive CD4+ T cells sorted from blood. Receptor source: a young man in good health. Both conserved end residues are part of each CDR3. A D gene is named only where the DNA matches it firmly. Expanded clones are given a class, and other clones once, few, many or no size at all.

V gene	clone size	D gene	J gene	CDR3 DNA	CDR3 protein
TRBV5-4	-	-	TRBJ1-2	TGTGCCAGCAGCTTGGATTCGGCACCGTATGGCTACACCTTC	CASSLDSAPYGYTF
TRBV7-6	-	-	TRBJ2-3	TGTGCCAGCAGCCAGGGACTGGTCCACACAGATACGCAGTATTTT	CASSQGLVHTDTQYF
TRBV4-3	-	-	TRBJ2-7	TGCGCCAGCAGCCAAGTAAGAGGTCCCTACGAGCAGTACTTC	CASSQVRGPYEQYF
TRBV5-4	-	-	TRBJ2-5	TGTGCCAGCAGCTTGTTGAGAGGGACGAGCCAAGAGACCCAGTACTTC	CASSLLRGTSQETQYF
TRBV18	-	TRBD1	TRBJ1-2	TGTGCCAGCTCACCAAGGACCCAGGGGGAGGTTGGCTACACCTTC	CASSPRTQGEVGYTF
TRBV9	-	TRBD1	TRBJ2-2	TGTGCCAGCAGCGTAGAGGGGGCCACCGGGGAGCTGTTTTTT	CASSVEGATGELFF
TRBV30	-	TRBD2	TRBJ2-3	TGTGCCTGGAACCAGGGCGGGAGGCGCACAGATACGCAGTATTTT	CAWNQGGRRTDTQYF
TRBV28	-	-	TRBJ1-2	TGTGCCAGCAGTTTCACGGGGGGTTTAGATGGCTACACCTTC	CASSFTGGLDGYTF
TRBV4-2	-	TRBD2	TRBJ2-3	TGTGCCAGCAGCCAAGGGACTAGCGGGGGTCCAGATACGCAGTATTTT	CASSQGTSGGPDTQYF
TRBV9	once	-	TRBJ2-1	TGTGCCAGCAGCCCCCTCCTTACAGGGTACAATGAGCAGTTCTTC	CASSPLLTGYNEQFF
TRBV28	-	-	TRBJ2-1	TGTGCCAGCAGTTCTGGGAGTGCCAGCTCCTACAATGAGCAGTTCTTC	CASSSGSASSYNEQFF
TRBV7-8	-	-	TRBJ1-4	TGTGCCAGCAGCTTTACAGGGTCGGTCAAGAATGAAAAACTGTTTTTT	CASSFTGSVKNEKLFF
TRBV7-3	-	TRBD2	TRBJ2-2	TGTGCCAGCAGCCAGCAGACTAGCGGGGTCAGCACCGGGGAGCTGTTTTTT	CASSQQTSGVSTGELFF
TRBV19	-	TRBD2	TRBJ2-5	TGTGCCAGTAGTAGGGGGGGTAGCGGACAAGAGACCCAGTACTTC	CASSRGGSGQETQYF
TRBV2	-	TRBD1	TRBJ1-2	TGTGCCAGCAGTGACAGGGGGTCAAGTGGCTACACCTTC	CASSDRGSSGYTF
TRBV27	-	TRBD1	TRBJ1-5	TGTGCCAGCAGTTTAACAGGGGAAAGCAATCAGCCCCAGCATTTT	CASSLTGESNQPQHF
TRBV19	once	TRBD1	TRBJ2-3	TGTGCCAGTAGTATAGGGACAGGGGGCGGAAGGAGTAGCACAGATACGCAGTATTTT	CASSIGTGGGRSSTDTQYF
TRBV5-5	-	-	TRBJ1-3	TGTGCCAGCAGCTTGGCCTTGAGCTCTGGAAACACCATATATTTT	CASSLALSSGNTIYF
TRBV19	once	-	TRBJ2-6	TGTGCCAGTAGTACAACCTCTGGGGCCAACGTCCTGACTTTC	CASSTTSGANVLTF
TRBV4-1	-	TRBD1	TRBJ1-4	TGCGCCAGCAGCCTCCAGGGGGCTTATAATGAAAAACTGTTTTTT	CASSLQGAYNEKLFF
TRBV28	-	-	TRBJ1-2	TGTGCCAGCAGCTACGAACAGGGAACGACGGGCTACACCTTC	CASSYEQGTTGYTF
TRBV28	-	TRBD1	TRBJ1-1	TGTGCCAGCAGTTTAAATACAGGGGGCACTGAAGCTTTCTTT	CASSLNTGGTEAFF
TRBV28	-	TRBD1	TRBJ2-5	TGTGCCAGCAGGTCCCTTACAGGGGGCTCAGAGACCCAGTACTTC	CASRSLTGGSETQYF
TRBV7-9	-	-	TRBJ1-1	TGTGCCAGCCTAGTGGATGGGAACACTGAAGCTTTCTTT	CASLVDGNTEAFF
TRBV10-3	-	TRBD1	TRBJ2-2	TGTGCCATCAGTGTCACAGGGGGCGAGACCGGGGAGCTGTTTTTT	CAISVTGGETGELFF
TRBV10-1	-	-	TRBJ2-2	TGCGCCAGCAGTAAACAGCCAACCGGGGAGCTGTTTTTT	CASSKQPTGELFF
TRBV6-5	-	-	TRBJ1-5	TGTGCCAGCAGGGCGGGGGTCCATCAGCCCCAGCATTTT	CASRAGVHQPQHF
TRBV4-3	-	TRBD2	TRBJ2-1	TGCGCCAGCAGCCGACAAACTAGCGTTAACAACTACAATGAGCAGTTCTTC	CASSRQTSVNNYNEQFF
TRBV12-5	once	-	TRBJ2-3	TGTGCTAGTGCATGGGATACGCAGTATTTT	CASAWDTQYF
TRBV9	-	-	TRBJ2-3	TGTGCCAGCAGCGTAGGGGTGGGGGAACGCACAGATACGCAGTATTTT	CASSVGVGERTDTQYF
TRBV5-6	-	-	TRBJ2-5	TGTGCCAGCAGCTTGGGGAATACCCGAGAGACCCAGTACTTC	CASSLGNTRETQYF
TRBV4-1	-	TRBD1	TRBJ1-1	TGCGCCAGCAGCCAAGCCGGACAGGGACCGACTGAAGCTTTCTTT	CASSQAGQGPTEAFF
TRBV6-5	-	-	TRBJ2-2	TGTGCCAGCAACGGGGAGCTGTTTTTT	CASNGELFF
TRBV10-2	-	-	TRBJ1-5	TGCGCCAGCAGTCCGATCAATCAGCCCCAGCATTTT	CASSPINQPQHF
TRBV30	-	TRBD1	TRBJ2-2	TGTGCCTGGGGGACAGGGGGCGGGGAGCTGTTTTTT	CAWGTGGGELFF
TRBV5-1	-	-	TRBJ2-5	TGCGCCAGCAGCTTGTATCCTTTGGGGGCAGGACAAGAGACCCAGTACTTC	CASSLYPLGAGQETQYF
TRBV11-3	-	-	TRBJ2-2	TGTGCCAGCAGCTTAGTCGGGACCGCGAACACCGGGGAGCTGTTTTTT	CASSLVGTANTGELFF
TRBV29-1	-	-	TRBJ2-4	TGCAGCGTTGCAGACCGACTAGCCAAAAACATTCAGTACTTC	CSVADRLAKNIQYF
TRBV5-8	-	-	TRBJ2-5	TGTGCCAGCAGCTCTGGGAATAAAGGGGAGACCCAGTACTTC	CASSSGNKGETQYF
TRBV18	-	TRBD1	TRBJ1-3	TGTGCCAGCTCACCACCGGGATGGACAGGGGAAAACACCATATATTTT	CASSPPGWTGENTIYF
TRBV5-1	-	-	TRBJ1-1	TGCGCCAGCAGCCCTAGTAGTTCGGGGCTGGGAACTGAAGCTTTCTTT	CASSPSSSGLGTEAFF
TRBV11-3	-	-	TRBJ2-1	TGTGCCAGCAGCTTAGCGGGAGTATACAATGAGCAGTTCTTC	CASSLAGVYNEQFF
TRBV5-1	-	TRBD1	TRBJ1-1	TGCGCCAGCAGCCCAGGACAGGGGTCAGCTGAAGCTTTCTTT	CASSPGQGSAEAFF
TRBV4-2	once	-	TRBJ1-2	TGTGCCAGCAGCCAAGATTTCCGGCCAGGCAACTATGGCTACACCTTC	CASSQDFRPGNYGYTF
TRBV6-1	-	TRBD1	TRBJ1-1	TGTGCCAGCAGTGACAGCAGGGGGGCCACTGAAGCTTTCTTT	CASSDSRGATEAFF
TRBV19	-	-	TRBJ1-5	TGTGCCAGTAGTATTCAAGCCGGGACACTCTATAGCAATCAGCCCCAGCATTTT	CASSIQAGTLYSNQPQHF
TRBV7-9	-	TRBD1	TRBJ1-1	TGTGCCAGCAGCTTCAGGGGGCAGGGCACTGAAGCTTTCTTT	CASSFRGQGTEAFF
TRBV5-1	-	-	TRBJ2-3	TGCGCCAGCAGCCCAAGCGACCGGGAGACGCAGTATTTT	CASSPSDRETQYF
TRBV27	once	-	TRBJ1-5	TGTGCCAGCAGTCCCGGGAGCAATCAGCCCCAGCATTTT	CASSPGSNQPQHF
TRBV7-2	-	-	TRBJ1-5	TGTGCCAGCAGCTTAGAGGGGACGAGCAATCAGCCCCAGCATTTT	CASSLEGTSNQPQHF
TRBV6-5	-	-	TRBJ1-4	TGTGCCAGCAAGAGGGGGGTTAATGAAAAACTGTTTTTT	CASKRGVNEKLFF
TRBV5-1	-	TRBD2	TRBJ2-3	TGCGCCAGCAGCTCGGGACTAGCGGGGGGCCCACGTAGCACAGATACGCAGTATTTT	CASSSGLAGGPRSTDTQYF
TRBV5-1	-	-	TRBJ2-3	TGCGCCAGCAGGTGGGGGGATACGCAGTATTTT	CASRWGDTQYF
TRBV30	-	-	TRBJ1-5	TGTGCCTGGAGTAATGGGGCAGGGAATCAGCCCCAGCATTTT	CAWSNGAGNQPQHF
TRBV6-5	-	TRBD1	TRBJ1-2	TGTGCCAGCAGTTCCTCCCCAGGGGGCGGCGGCTACACCTTC	CASSSSPGGGGYTF
TRBV7-2	-	-	TRBJ2-3	TGTGCCTGCACCAGGGGGGGAGTGTCATATACGCAGTATTTT	CACTRGGVSYTQYF
TRBV30	-	-	TRBJ2-2	TGTGCCTGGAGTGTACGCCGGGGGGGGGAGCTGTTTTTT	CAWSVRRGGELFF
TRBV2	-	-	TRBJ2-5	TGTGCCAGCAGTGCTAGGACTTCCCCTCAAGAGACCCAGTACTTC	CASSARTSPQETQYF